This T cell receptor beta chain was profiled in a study of T cells after yellow fever vaccination (dated by TCRdb to the late 2010s). With regard to the full study: Memory subsets (EM, EMRA, CM and Tscm) were sorted on a BD FACS Aria III using CD3, CD45RA, CCR7 and CD95 staining. The SMART-Seq v4 Ultra Low Input RNA kit was used to prepare libraries from fractions with low cell numbers. To follow T-cell clones before and after both primary and booster YFV17D yellow fever vaccination, bulk TCR alpha and beta repertoires underwent longitudinal sequencing. The cohort comprised two healthy male donors, one aged 18 to 30 and one aged 30 to 39 years. Blood samples were taken at several timepoints before and after primary and secondary immunization, and bulk PBMC replicates and cell subsets were isolated. Memory subsets were sorted on days 0, 15 and 45 and at 18 months after primary vaccination, and on days 0, 15 and 45 after the 30-year booster. Study-level results and caveats: In the sorted memory subsets on day 0, nearly all vaccine-responding clonotypes were below the level of detection. The secondary T-cell response was weaker than the primary response but faster, peaking on day 5 instead of day 15. Most clones expanded after primary vaccination (96% of CD4 and around 89% of CD8) were re-detected after the booster, suggesting that broad memory maintenance occurred. Only a couple of donors were included in the study, so the extent to which the findings can be generalized is limited. A small share of clonotypes was detected in both CD4 and CD8 compartments, with the overlap likely arising from convergent recombination. FACS-sorted repertoires could contain abundant contaminating clonotypes from the bulk population, so computational filtering was required.

This clonotype has at least ten counts. No quality values exist for individual bases; no much larger clone is one base distant. Sample treatment or condition, as interpreted from the label and publication: live attenuated yellow fever vaccine strain. PBMCs were isolated from peripheral blood using a standard Ficoll-Paque protocol. For sorted memory subsets, RNA extraction was done with the RNeasy Micro Kit. TCR cDNA was synthesized by 5'RACE template switching, through which a universal primer site and unique molecular identifiers were introduced. cDNA synthesis was primed from both the TCR alpha and TCR beta constant segments. Two PCR steps were used to amplify libraries, with sample barcodes and sequencing adapters being added in the second step. Sequencing of libraries was performed on Illumina HiSeq 2500 (2x100 bp) or NovaSeq (2x150 bp). Regarding the original processing steps: MIGEC handled demultiplexing of reads and collapsing into UMI consensus sequences, while MiXCR performed V(D)J alignment. Using edgeR on replicate PBMC samples, clonotypes were called vaccine-responding if FDR was below 0.01 and the log2 fold change was above 5 up to day 15. Each bulk clonotype received a CD4 or CD8 identity based on whether the sequenced CD4 or CD8 repertoire contained that clonotype at higher abundance. Clonotype frequencies in memory subsets were weighted by FACS-sorted cell numbers to estimate each clone's distribution across memory phenotypes. The raw public reads went through TCRdb reprocessing: fastp at Q25, MiXCR clone calling, in-frame beta chains kept. Merged by CDR3 protein, the rows form single entries marked with the most common genes and DNA. Here the V and J calls rest on TCRdb's processing, not on the authors' analysis. In all, the sample holds about 46,000 distinct CDR3 sequences, and 5.5% to 7.5% of those were seen once. 10% of the sample goes to the ten largest clones.

Trimming takes 5 bases off V and 5 bases off J; junction bases not matched to a gene: 9. Per the germline V gene, SGHRS is the CDR1 and YFSETQ is the CDR2. The CDR3 goes from the cysteine to the phenylalanine over 14 residues. Just the 42-base CDR3 DNA is kept, in frame starting at base 1. This sample comprised PBMCs, either bulk or a sorted T-cell subset (CD4+, CD8+, memory, or dextramer-sorted; not recorded which), obtained 45 days after the yellow fever booster vaccination. The TCR originated in a man younger than 45 who received the YFV17D yellow fever vaccine. The chain links TRBV5-1 with TRBJ1-2; 7 bases in the junction line up with TRBD1. The DNA reads TGCGCCAGCAGACTCCAAGGGGGCGAGTATGGCTACACCTTC. Its translation reads: CASRLQGGEYGYTF.